These T cell receptor beta chains were read from a single sample in a study of blood T cell repertoires in COVID-19. Using immunoSEQ multiplex PCR, the repertoire was profiled, and TCRdb retains in-frame clones only, with some absent. This table holds more than 130,000 clones, approximately 80% found once. Material: peripheral blood. These receptors all stem from a human donor in a cohort sampled during active COVID-19. CDR3s include the opening cysteine and the closing phenylalanine or tryptophan. A D gene is named only where the DNA matches it firmly. Clone sizes are given selectively: once, few, many, or a class where the clone is expanded.

clone size	V gene	J gene	D gene	CDR3 DNA	CDR3 protein
-	TRBV7-9	TRBJ2-2	TRBD2	TGTGCCAGCCCATGGACTAGCGGGGGAAGATTAGTGACCGGGGAGCTGTTTTTT	CASPWTSGGRLVTGELFF
-	TRBV30	TRBJ1-4	-	TGTGCCTGGAGGAGAAACACTAATGAAAAACTGTTTTTT	CAWRRNTNEKLFF
-	TRBV4-2	TRBJ1-1	-	TGTGCCAGCAGCCAAGAGGGGGGTTTAAACACTGAAGCTTTCTTT	CASSQEGGLNTEAFF
-	TRBV6-5	TRBJ1-3	-	TGTGCCAGCAGTTATTTAGGAGGTGCTGGAAACACCATATATTTT	CASSYLGGAGNTIYF
-	TRBV4-2	TRBJ2-5	TRBD1	TGTGCCAGCAGCCTCACCAGGACAGGGGCCCAAGAGACCCAGTACTTC	CASSLTRTGAQETQYF
-	TRBV18	TRBJ2-1	-	TGTGCCAGCTCACCTGAGGGGGTAACTTCCTACAATGAGCAGTTCTTC	CASSPEGVTSYNEQFF
-	TRBV19	TRBJ1-6	-	TGTGCCAGTGCTCTACGGGGGGGTTCACCCCTCCACTTT	CASALRGGSPLHF
-	TRBV6-1	TRBJ1-2	-	TGTGCCAGCAGTGAAGCGGCTGGACAGTTGCGGTATGGCTACACCTTC	CASSEAAGQLRYGYTF
-	TRBV18	TRBJ2-3	TRBD2	TGTGCCAGCTCACCGGGACGGGGGGGCTACACAGATACGCAGTATTTT	CASSPGRGGYTDTQYF
-	TRBV2	TRBJ2-5	TRBD2	TGTGCCAGCAGGTGGACTAGCCATACCCAGTACTTC	CASRWTSHTQYF
few	TRBV28	TRBJ1-4	-	TGTGCCAGCAGTTCGGGGGGTTCGAAGGATGAAAAACTGTTTTTT	CASSSGGSKDEKLFF
-	TRBV3-1/TRBV3-2	TRBJ2-1	-	TGTGCCAGCAGCCAAGTCAGGGTAAATGAGCAGTTCTTC	CASSQVRVNEQFF
-	TRBV4-2	TRBJ2-1	-	TGTGCCAGCAGCCAAGACCTTGAAAAGGGGAATGAGCAGTTCTTC	CASSQDLEKGNEQFF
-	TRBV7-2	TRBJ2-1	-	TGTGCCAGCAGCTCTGGGCAGGGTGGCACCTACAATGAGCAGTTCTTC	CASSSGQGGTYNEQFF
-	TRBV9	TRBJ2-1	-	TGTGCCAGCAGCGCCGAGTTGGGCACCCTTAAGCAGTTCTTC	CASSAELGTLKQFF
-	TRBV9	TRBJ2-1	-	TGTGCCAGCAGCGTAGATGGCGGGGTCCTCGACAATGAGCAGTTCTTC	CASSVDGGVLDNEQFF
once	TRBV4-1	TRBJ1-5	-	TGCGCCAGCAGCCAAGATCATGATCAGCCCCAGCATTTT	CASSQDHDQPQHF